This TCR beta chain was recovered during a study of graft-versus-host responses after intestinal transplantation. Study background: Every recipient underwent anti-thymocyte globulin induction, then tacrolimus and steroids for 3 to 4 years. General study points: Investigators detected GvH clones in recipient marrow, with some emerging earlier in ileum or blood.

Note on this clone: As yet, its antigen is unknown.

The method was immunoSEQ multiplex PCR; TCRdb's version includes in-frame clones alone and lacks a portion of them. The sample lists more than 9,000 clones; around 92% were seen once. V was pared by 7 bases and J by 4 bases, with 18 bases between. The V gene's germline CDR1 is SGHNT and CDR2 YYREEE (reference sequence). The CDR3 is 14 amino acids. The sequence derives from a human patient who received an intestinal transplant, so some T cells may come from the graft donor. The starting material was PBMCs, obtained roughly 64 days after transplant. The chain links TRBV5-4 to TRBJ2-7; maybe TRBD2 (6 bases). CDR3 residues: CASGEGLRGYEQYF. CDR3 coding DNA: TGTGCCAGCGGAGAGGGACTCCGAGGATACGAGCAGTACTTC.